This T cell receptor beta chain was profiled in a study of cytomegalovirus exposure and HLA in healthy donors. General study points: The classifier was said to identify cytomegalovirus status with high specificity and sensitivity. One later analysis reportedly identified an Asian-associated ancestry cluster that showed fewer N-insertions than the roughly 700-donor mean. Across donors, most TCRs were seen rarely, yet some public ones were widespread.

PCR primers comprised 60 Vbeta and 13 Jbeta primers. Profiled with immunoSEQ multiplex PCR; TCRdb holds only in-frame clones, not every one. The table includes about 170,000 clones, approximately 81% detected once. V dropped 4 bases and J dropped 5; count of bases not matched to a gene: 7. Germline assignment: CDR1 SGHAT and CDR2 FQNNGV. This CDR3 has 16 residues. Points on this clone: Its antigen is as yet unknown.

The donors (healthy individuals) were bone marrow donors. The chain recombines TRBV11-2 with TRBJ2-1; TRBD2 matches at 11 bases. The sequence was obtained from a woman aged 45 to 65 in good health and CMV-seronegative. Sequenced material: PBMCs. CDR3 nucleotide sequence: TGTGCCAGCAGCTCCCCCGGACTAGCGGGCAACAATGAGCAGTTCTTC. Its protein is CASSSPGLAGNNEQFF.